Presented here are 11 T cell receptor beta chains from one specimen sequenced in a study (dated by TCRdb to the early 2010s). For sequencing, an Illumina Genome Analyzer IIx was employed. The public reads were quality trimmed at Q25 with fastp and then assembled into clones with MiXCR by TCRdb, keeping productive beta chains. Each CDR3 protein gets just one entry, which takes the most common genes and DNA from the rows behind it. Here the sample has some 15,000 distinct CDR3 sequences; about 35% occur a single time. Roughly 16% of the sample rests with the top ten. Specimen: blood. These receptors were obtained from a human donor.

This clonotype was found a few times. CDR3 sequence: CASSQVSGTGDPRGETQYF. The DNA of the CDR3 is TGCGCCAGCAGCCAAGTCTCGGGGACAGGGGACCCTAGGGGAGAGACCCAGTACTTC. The chain joins TRBV4-3 to TRBJ2-5; 10 nucleotides match TRBD1. The CDR3 sequence is 19 residues long. CDR1 and CDR2 (germline): LGHNA, YSLEER. V shed 1 base, J shed 4 bases, and the junction held 15 bases outside the gene matches.

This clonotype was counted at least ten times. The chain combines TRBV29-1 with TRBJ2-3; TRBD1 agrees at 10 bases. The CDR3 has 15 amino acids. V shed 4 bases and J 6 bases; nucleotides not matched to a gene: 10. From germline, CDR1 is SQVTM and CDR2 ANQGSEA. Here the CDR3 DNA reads TGCAGCGTTGGAAGATTACCGGGACAGGGGGATACGCAGTATTTT. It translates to CSVGRLPGQGDTQYF.

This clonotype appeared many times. The CDR3 loop reads CASSRKLAGPSMLSGANVLTF. CDR3 nucleotide sequence: TGCGCCAGCAGCCGCAAACTAGCGGGGCCTTCCATGCTCTCTGGGGCCAACGTCCTGACTTTC. The chain is built from TRBV4-3 and TRBJ2-6; 10 bases line up with TRBD2. The CDR3 extends over 21 amino acids. J gave up 0 bases and V 4 bases, and 15 bases lay outside the gene matches. CDR1 and CDR2 from the germline V gene are LGHNA and YSLEER.

The DNA of the CDR3 is TGTGCCAGCAGCCAAGAAGGGGGCTACACCTTC. Its protein is CASSQEGGYTF. V usage is TRBV4-2 and J usage is TRBJ1-2; unclear D gene. CDR1 and CDR2 (germline): LGHNA, YNFKEQ. This CDR3 comprises 11 residues. V was clipped by 0 bases and J by 8 bases, with 4 bases between them.

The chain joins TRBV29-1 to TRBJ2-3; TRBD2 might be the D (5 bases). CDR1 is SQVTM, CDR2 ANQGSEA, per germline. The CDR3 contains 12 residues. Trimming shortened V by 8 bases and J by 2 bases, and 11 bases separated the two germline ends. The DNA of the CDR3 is TGCAGCTTATCTCGGGACACAGATACGCAGTATTTT. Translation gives CSLSRDTDTQYF.

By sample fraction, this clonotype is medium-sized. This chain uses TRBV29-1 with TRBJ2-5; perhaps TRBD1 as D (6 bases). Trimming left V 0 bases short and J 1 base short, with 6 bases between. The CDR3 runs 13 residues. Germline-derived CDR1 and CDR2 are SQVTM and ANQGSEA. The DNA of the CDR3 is TGCAGCGTTGAAGAGGACAGCCAAGAGACCCAGTACTTC. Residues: CSVEEDSQETQYF.

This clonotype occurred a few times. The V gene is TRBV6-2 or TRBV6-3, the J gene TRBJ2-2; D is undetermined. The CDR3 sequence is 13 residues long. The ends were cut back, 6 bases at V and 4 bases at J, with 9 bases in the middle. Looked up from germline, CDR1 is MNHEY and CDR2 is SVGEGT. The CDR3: CASRGSGTGELFF. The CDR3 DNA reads TGTGCCAGCAGAGGATCGGGCACCGGGGAGCTGTTTTTT.

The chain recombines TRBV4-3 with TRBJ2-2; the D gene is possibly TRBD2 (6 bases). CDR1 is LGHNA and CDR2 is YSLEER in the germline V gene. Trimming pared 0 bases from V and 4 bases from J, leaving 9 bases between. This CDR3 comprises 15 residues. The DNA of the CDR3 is TGCGCCAGCAGCCAAGAGGGGGGAATCACCGGGGAGCTGTTTTTT. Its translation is CASSQEGGITGELFF.

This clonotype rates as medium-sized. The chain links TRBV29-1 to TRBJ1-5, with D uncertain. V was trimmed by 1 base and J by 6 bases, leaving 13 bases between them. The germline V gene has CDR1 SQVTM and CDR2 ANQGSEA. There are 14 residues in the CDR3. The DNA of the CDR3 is TGCAGCGTTGAAGTCGCTGGGGTGGGTCAGCCCCAGCATTTT. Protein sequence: CSVEVAGVGQPQHF. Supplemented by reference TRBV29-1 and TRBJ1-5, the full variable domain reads SAVISQKPSRDICQRGTSLTIQCQVDSQVTMMFWYRQQPGQSLTLIATANQGSEATYESGFVIDKFPISRPNLTFSTLTVSNMSPEDSSIYLCSVEVAGVGQPQHFGDGTRLSIL.

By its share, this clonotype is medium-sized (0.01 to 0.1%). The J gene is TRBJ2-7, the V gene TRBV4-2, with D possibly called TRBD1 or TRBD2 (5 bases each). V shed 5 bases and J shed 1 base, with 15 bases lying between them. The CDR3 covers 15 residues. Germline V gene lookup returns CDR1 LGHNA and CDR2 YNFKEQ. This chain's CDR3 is CASSSVPGPSYEQYF. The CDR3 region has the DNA TGTGCCAGCAGCTCCGTCCCGGGACCATCCTACGAGCAGTACTTC.

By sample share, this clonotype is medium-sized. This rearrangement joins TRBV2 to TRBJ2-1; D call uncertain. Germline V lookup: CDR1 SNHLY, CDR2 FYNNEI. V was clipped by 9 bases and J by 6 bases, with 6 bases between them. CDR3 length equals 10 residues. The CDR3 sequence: CARDGNEQFF. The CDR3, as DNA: TGTGCCAGAGATGGCAATGAGCAGTTCTTC.